The 12 T cell receptor beta chains reported below all come from one sample, sequenced in a study of blood T cells in healthy people across ages. Using a J-beta primer mix together with a sample-barcoded 5' primer, a second PCR was run for roughly 7 to 11 cycles. TCRdb reprocessed the 5' RACE reads via MiXCR and lists one record per CDR3 protein. Here the sample spans about a million distinct CDR3 sequences, roughly half being singletons. The material sequenced was blood. The receptors were sampled from a woman between 55 and 75 years old in good health.

The sample holds a few counts of this clonotype. The chain recombines TRBV21-1 with TRBJ2-3; the table's D call TRBD2 went unverified against the DNA. TRBV21-1 is a recognized pseudogene. The CDR3 totals 15 residues. CDR3: CASSDWKREGDTQYF. The DNA of the CDR3 is TGTGCCAGCAGCGATTGGAAGCGGGAGGGCGATACGCAGTATTTT.

The V gene is TRBV9, the J gene TRBJ1-5; the D gene is possibly TRBD1 (5 bases). The CDR3 extends over 15 amino acids. Trimming took 0 bases from V and 2 from J, leaving 9 bases between them. Germline assignment: CDR1 SGDLS and CDR2 YYNGEE. CDR3 coding DNA: TGTGCCAGCAGCGTAGGGGGGTTCGGCAATCAGCCCCAGCATTTT. Translating gives CASSVGGFGNQPQHF.

The chain carries TRBV20-1 and TRBJ2-7; maybe TRBD2 (6 bases). Germline CDR1 DFQATT, CDR2 SNEGSKA (reference sequence). The V gene lost 1 base and the J gene lost 3 bases, with 13 bases spanning the gap. The CDR3 consists of 14 residues. The CDR3 reads CSARGRDVVYEQYF. The CDR3 DNA sequence: TGCAGTGCTAGAGGGAGGGACGTGGTCTACGAGCAGTACTTC.

This chain links TRBV12-3 or TRBV12-4 with TRBJ2-5, with D perhaps assigned TRBD1 or TRBD2 (6 bases each). CDR3 length: 17 amino acids. Trimming cost V 6 bases and J 9 bases, with 29 bases left between them. DNA for the CDR3: TGTGCCAGCAGCCTAGTTCGGATAACAGGAGAGGGGGAGGCCCAGTACTTC. This translates into CASSLVRITGEGEAQYF.

This chain joins TRBV29-1 and TRBJ2-1; 10 bases match TRBD1. Germline CDR1 reads SQVTM; CDR2 reads ANQGSEA. J gave up 7 bases and V 5 bases, and 8 bases lay outside the gene matches. The CDR3 contains 14 residues. The CDR3: CSVPRQGAGNEQFF. The CDR3 nucleotides read TGCAGCGTTCCCAGACAGGGGGCAGGTAATGAGCAGTTCTTC.

The chain carries TRBV20-1 and TRBJ1-6; D gene ambiguous. Trimming cost V 0 bases and J 10 bases, with 10 bases left between them. CDR3 length: 13 amino acids. CDR1 and CDR2 from the germline V gene are DFQATT and SNEGSKA (reference sequence). This CDR3 is CSARDQEWSPLHF. The CDR3 DNA is TGCAGTGCTAGAGATCAGGAATGGTCACCCCTCCACTTT.

The gene calls are TRBV24-1 and TRBJ2-1, with D unresolved. This CDR3 has 14 residues. Trimming removed 3 bases at V and 3 bases at J, with 8 bases between. Germline CDR1 KGHDR, CDR2 SFDVKD. CDR3 sequence (DNA): TGTGCCACCAGTGATCCACCGGACTACAATGAGCAGTTCTTC. Translated: CATSDPPDYNEQFF.

The chain joins TRBV30 to TRBJ1-4; D not certain. Trimming pared 5 bases from V and 5 bases from J, leaving 9 bases between. Germline CDR1 is GTSNPN and CDR2 is SVGIG (reference sequence). This CDR3 has 12 amino acids. DNA of the CDR3: TGTGCCTGGGCCCCCTCGAATGAAAAACTGTTTTTT. It encodes CAWAPSNEKLFF.

In its sample, this clonotype was seen once. This chain uses TRBV5-1 with TRBJ1-1; 8 bases are a match to TRBD1. Germline V lookup: CDR1 SGHRS, CDR2 YFSETQ. The CDR3 runs 14 residues. The V gene end was trimmed by 4 bases and the J gene end by 4 bases; junction bases not matched to a gene: 6. DNA of the CDR3: TGCGCCAGCAGCCGACAGGGGCTAATCACTGAAGCTTTCTTT. Its translation: CASSRQGLITEAFF.

The chain joins TRBV12-3 or TRBV12-4 to TRBJ2-3; 9 nucleotides line up with TRBD2. The CDR3 spans 16 residues. V lost 4 bases and J lost 2; bases outside the gene matches: 7. The CDR3 reads CASSSRGGGSTDTQYF. DNA for the CDR3: TGTGCCAGCAGTTCGCGGGGGGGCGGGTCCACAGATACGCAGTATTTT.

V usage is TRBV4-1 and J usage is TRBJ2-1; TRBD1 matches at 9 bases. The CDR3 length is 17 residues. CDR1 is MGHRA, CDR2 YSYEKL, per germline. V shed 6 bases and J 4 bases; nucleotides not matched to a gene: 13. Here the CDR3 DNA reads TGCGCCAGCAGACACATACAGGGGGCGGACATTTACAATGAGCAGTTCTTC. It encodes CASRHIQGADIYNEQFF.

In its sample, this clonotype was seen a few times. CDR3 in amino acids: CASSQRTGSGLDTEAFF. The CDR3 DNA is TGTGCCAGCAGCCAACGTACGGGTTCAGGGTTGGACACTGAAGCTTTCTTT. This rearrangement joins TRBV3-1 to TRBJ1-1; TRBD1 is a possible D gene (5 bases). The CDR3 covers 17 residues. The V gene's germline CDR1 is LGHDT and CDR2 YNNKEL (reference sequence). V lost 2 bases and J 3 bases, leaving 19 bases between the germline ends.